This section outlines one T cell receptor beta chain sequence together with its context. This record comes from a study of blood T cell repertoires in COVID-19. Study-level information: Samples representing acute and convalescent COVID-19 were sourced from the United States, Italy and Spain. Sample material is recorded as cDNA or gDNA derived from T cells, B-cell-depleted T cells, or PBMCs.

The germline CDR1 and CDR2 sequences are KGHDR and SFDVKD. Trimming took 2 bases from V and 4 from J; bases not matched to a gene: 6. This CDR3 is built from 16 residues. In the original processing: Amplification with reference gene primers provided the estimates of nucleated cell counts. Assay: immunoSEQ multiplex PCR; the TCRdb copy retains only in-frame clones and omits some. V and J calls and clone size are as listed in that table; D and trimming were resolved from the DNA. The table records 200,000 to 250,000 clones, roughly four fifths of them present only once. This clonotype was obtained from a woman between 35 and 50 years old with acute or convalescent COVID-19. The V call is TRBV24-1, the J call TRBJ2-1, with TRBD2 matching over 8 bases. Sequencing input: peripheral blood. This CDR3 reads CATSDSGGGLYNEQFF. The CDR3 DNA reads as TGTGCCACCAGTGATTCAGGCGGGGGGCTATACAATGAGCAGTTCTTC.